Listed below are T cell receptor beta chains from one sample, sequenced in a study of vaccination and CD4 T cells after COVID-19. TCRdb reprocessed the PCR reads via MiXCR and lists one record per CDR3 protein. The sample includes 20,000 to 25,000 distinct CDR3 sequences, around 60% seen only once; the top ten take approximately 12%. Antigen specificity for these receptors is unknown. Here the sequenced sample was CD4+ T cells from blood, cultured in vitro, taken after SARS-CoV-2 vaccination. The receptors shown here come from a human donor who received a COVID-19 vaccine. The CDR3 runs from the conserved cysteine through the conserved F or W.

cdr3_aa: CASSLGSGSTDTQYF; v_call: TRBV11-3; j_call: TRBJ2-3
cdr3_aa: CSASPSGAFPGQQETQYF; v_call: TRBV20-1; j_call: TRBJ2-5
cdr3_aa: CASGRLPRDGSSSEAFF; v_call: TRBV12-5; j_call: TRBJ1-1
cdr3_aa: CASSVGRTGDTEAFF; v_call: TRBV25-1; j_call: TRBJ1-1
cdr3_aa: CASSVEYQGNYGYTF; v_call: TRBV6-1; j_call: TRBJ1-2
cdr3_aa: CATSDSNQPQHF; v_call: TRBV24-1; j_call: TRBJ1-5
cdr3_aa: CASSERAGKAYTGELFF; v_call: TRBV2; j_call: TRBJ2-2
cdr3_aa: CASSSLNSPLHF; v_call: TRBV6-1; j_call: TRBJ1-6
cdr3_aa: CASSLDPGGYGYTF; v_call: TRBV7-2; j_call: TRBJ1-2
cdr3_aa: CATSWTGETQYF; v_call: TRBV24-1; j_call: TRBJ2-5
cdr3_aa: CASSILGQGSQPQHF; v_call: TRBV19; j_call: TRBJ1-5
cdr3_aa: CATSVDWNTEAFF; v_call: TRBV5-1; j_call: TRBJ1-1
cdr3_aa: CASTRGGVTEAFF; v_call: TRBV28; j_call: TRBJ1-1
cdr3_aa: CASSLAWQGAPEQYF; v_call: TRBV11-2; j_call: TRBJ2-7
cdr3_aa: CASNIGEIGYTF; v_call: TRBV6-1; j_call: TRBJ1-2
cdr3_aa: CATSSSGGDDTQYF; v_call: TRBV15; j_call: TRBJ2-3
cdr3_aa: CSAGQVDILKTQYF; v_call: TRBV29-1; j_call: TRBJ2-5
cdr3_aa: CASTTSGGQGGYTF; v_call: TRBV6-1; j_call: TRBJ1-2